This TCR beta chain emerged from a study of T cell responses to AZD1222 COVID-19 vaccine. Generated by immunoSEQ multiplex PCR, the TCRdb table keeps only in-frame clones and is missing some. The table lists 150,000 to 200,000 clones, 75% to 90% of them singletons, with approximately 2.7% in the top ten. Trimming pared 10 bases from V and 5 bases from J, leaving 17 bases between. The CDR3 consists of 13 residues. CDR1 and CDR2 from the germline V gene are PRHDT and FYEKMQ (reference sequence). The gene calls are TRBV13 and TRBJ1-1; D uncertain. The material was peripheral blood, obtained on day 0 of MenACWY control vaccination. This TCR was sampled from an adult in good health. The DNA for the CDR3 is TGTGCCACCGGTCCGAGAGGGATGACTGAAGCTTTCTTT. Encoded protein: CATGPRGMTEAFF.